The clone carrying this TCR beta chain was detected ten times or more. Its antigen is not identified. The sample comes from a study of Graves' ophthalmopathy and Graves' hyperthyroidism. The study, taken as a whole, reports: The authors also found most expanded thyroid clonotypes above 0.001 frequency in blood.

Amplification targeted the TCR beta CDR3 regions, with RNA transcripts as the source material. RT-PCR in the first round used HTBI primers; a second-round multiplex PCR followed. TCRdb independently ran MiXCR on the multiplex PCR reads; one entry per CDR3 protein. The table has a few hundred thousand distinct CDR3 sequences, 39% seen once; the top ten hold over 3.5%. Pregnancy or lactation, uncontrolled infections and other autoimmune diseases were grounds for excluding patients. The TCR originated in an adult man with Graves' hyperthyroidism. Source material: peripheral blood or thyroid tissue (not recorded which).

CDR3 nucleotide sequence: TGCAGTGCTAGACGGGGATCCTCTACTGGGGAGCAGTACTTC. Translated: CSARRGSSTGEQYF. The chain employs TRBV20-1 and TRBJ2-7; D might be TRBD2 (5 bases). V gave up 2 bases and J gave up 7 bases, with 18 bases separating them. Per germline, CDR1 DFQATT and CDR2 SNEGSKA (reference sequence). This CDR3 region has 14 residues.